These 14 T cell receptor gamma chains were all obtained from the same sample, sequenced in a study of human gamma delta and Vdelta1 T cells. TCRdb applied CATT to the PCR reads for clone calling. The profile shows 350 to 500 gamma-chain clones, around 4% of them singletons. The sequenced sample consisted of differentiated CD27- Vdelta1 gamma-delta T cells from blood. The receptors stem from a human donor in good health.

This clone was seen more than once but under ten times. TCRdb assigns this DNA the protein of a much larger clone, which departs from its translation at residue 8; this likely reflects a read error, and the protein shown comes from translating the DNA. The rearrangement links TRGV5 to TRGJ1 or TRGJ2. Germline CDR1 VINAFY, CDR2 YDVSNSKD. V shed 4 bases, J shed 8 bases, and the junction held 11 bases outside the gene matches. The CDR3 is made up of 13 amino acids. The CDR3 sequence: CATWEKPRHKKLF. The CDR3 bases are TGTGCCACCTGGGAGAAGCCAAGGCATAAGAAACTCTTT.

V and J are TRGV9 and TRGJ1 or TRGJ2. The CDR3 has 11 residues. V gave up 12 bases and J gave up 6 bases; unmatched junction bases: 11. Germline V lookup: CDR1 GITISATS, CDR2 ISYDGTV (reference sequence). Here the CDR3 reads CAGGDGYKKLF. The CDR3 bases are TGTGCCGGGGGTGATGGTTATAAGAAACTCTTT.

As concerns this clone: The translation of this DNA and the TCRdb protein of a much larger clone differ at residue 9, probably owing to a read error; the protein shown here is translated from the DNA. The chain employs TRGV5 and TRGJ1 or TRGJ2. The J gene, left out of TCRdb, was set here by checking the DNA against germline. Germline loops: CDR1 VINAFY, CDR2 YDVSNSKD. This CDR3 has 13 residues. After removal of 4 bases from V and 10 bases from J, the junction contained 13 bases not matched to a gene. The CDR3 nucleotides are TGTGCCACCTGGGAGAAGCCAGGGCAGAAGAAACTCTTT. Protein product: CATWEKPGQKKLF.

This clone turned up a few times. The protein in TCRdb stems from a much larger clone and differs at residue 4 from this DNA's translation, likely a read error; here the protein is translated from the DNA. The chain recombines TRGV5 with TRGJ1 or TRGJ2. This CDR3 has 13 residues. Germline loops: CDR1 VINAFY, CDR2 YDVSNSKD. The DNA of the CDR3 is TGTGCCACCGGGGAGAAGCCAGGGCATAAGAAACTCTTT. It translates to CATGEKPGHKKLF.

This clone came up a few times. TCRdb has a much larger clone's protein, which differs at residue 9 from the translation of this DNA, likely because of a read error; what is shown is the protein translated from the DNA. This chain links TRGV9 with TRGJ1 or TRGJ2. The CDR3 is 14 residues long. CDR1 and CDR2 from the germline V gene are GITISATS and ISYDGTV (reference sequence). V was pared by 3 bases and J by 5 bases, with 10 bases of the junction left unmatched. The CDR3 DNA reads TGTGCCTTGTGGGAGACTCTGGTTGATTATAAGAAACTCTTT. Its translation is CALWETLVDYKKLF.

Points on this clone: TCRdb records a much larger clone's protein for this DNA, with a difference at residue 15 that likely arises from a read error; the protein given is the translation of the DNA. This chain uses TRGV9 with TRGJP. The better agreement between TRGJP1 and the DNA end casts doubt on the J call. The CDR3 has 16 residues. The germline V gene encodes CDR1 GITISATS and CDR2 ISYDGTV (reference sequence). The CDR3 is CALWEVRELGKKIKIF. The CDR3 nucleotides read TGTGCCTTGTGGGAGGTGCGGGAGTTGGGCAAAAAAATCAAGATATTT.

This clone was seen only a few times. The chain joins TRGV2 to TRGJ1 or TRGJ2. J was trimmed by 9 bases and V by 0 bases; bases with no gene match: 2. Germline assignment: CDR1 EGSNGY and CDR2 YDSYNSKV. The CDR3 consists of 11 residues. The CDR3 coding sequence is TGTGCCACCTGGGACGGGTTTAAGAAACTCTTT. Translating gives CATWDGFKKLF.

The table lists this clone with a few counts. The protein in TCRdb stems from a much larger clone and differs at residue 10 from this DNA's translation, likely a read error; here the protein is translated from the DNA. The gene calls are TRGV9 and TRGJ1 or TRGJ2. This CDR3 is 14 amino acids long. Germline V gives CDR1 GITISATS, CDR2 ISYDGTV (reference sequence). The CDR3: CALWETLVYDKKLF. CDR3 nucleotides: TGTGCCTTGTGGGAGACTCTGGTTTATGATAAGAAACTCTTT.

Details on this clone: It is likely a read error: a sequence one base away is far more abundant. The chain is built from TRGV5 and TRGJ1 or TRGJ2. No J segment appears in TCRdb, so it was assigned here by matching the sequence to germline. The CDR3 extends over 12 amino acids. Germline V CDR1 and CDR2: VINAFY, YDVSNSKD. V lost 5 bases to trimming and J lost 4 bases; unmatched junction nucleotides: 5. As DNA, the CDR3 is TGTGCCACCTGGGCCCCGTATTATAAGAAACTCTTT. This codes for CATWAPYYKKLF.

The sample holds a few counts of this clone. V usage is TRGV2 and J usage is TRGJ1 or TRGJ2. The CDR3 totals 14 residues. Germline lookup yields CDR1 EGSNGY and CDR2 YDSYNSKV. V dropped 0 bases and J dropped 5; count of bases not matched to a gene: 7. The CDR3 DNA follows: TGTGCCACCTGGGACGGGCCCGGGAATTATAAGAAACTCTTT. Translation: CATWDGPGNYKKLF.

Turning to this clone: This DNA translates differently at residue 10 from the TCRdb protein, which is that of a much larger clone; a read error is likely, and the protein shown is the DNA's own translation. The chain combines TRGV9 with TRGJ1 or TRGJ2. CDR3 length: 16 amino acids. Germline V CDR1 and CDR2: GITISATS, ISYDGTV (reference sequence). CDR3 nucleotides: TGTGCCTTGTGGGAGCCCGACCGCCTGATGCATTATAAGAAGCTCTTT. Translated, it gives CALWEPDRLMHYKKLF.

In this sample, this clone is medium-sized (0.01 to 0.1%). This DNA translates differently at residue 9 from the TCRdb protein, which is that of a much larger clone; a read error is likely, and the protein shown is the DNA's own translation. The sample carries other DNA sequences with the same CDR3. V gene TRGV9 combines with J gene TRGJP. This CDR3 is built from 16 residues. Germline CDR1 and CDR2: GITISATS and ISYDGTV (reference sequence). The CDR3 sequence: CALWEVREWGKKIKVF. Here the CDR3 DNA reads TGTGCCTTGTGGGAGGTGCGGGAGTGGGGCAAAAAAATCAAGGTATTT.

Concerning this clone itself: Only one base separates this from a far larger clonotype, so it likely reflects a read error. Other DNA sequences within the sample encode an identical CDR3. The chain recombines TRGV9 with TRGJP. J was trimmed by 10 bases and V by 0 bases; bases with no gene match: 6. Germline loops: CDR1 GITISATS, CDR2 ISYDGTV (reference sequence). This CDR3 has 16 amino acids. The CDR3 region is CALWEVRELGKKIKVF. CDR3 sequence (DNA): TGTGCCTTGTGGGAGGTGCGGGAATTGGGCAAAAAAATCAAGGTATTT.

Regarding this clone: A far larger clone is one nucleotide away, so this likely arose from a read error. This CDR3 is also generated by other DNA sequences in the sample. This chain uses TRGV9 with TRGJP. Germline V gives CDR1 GITISATS, CDR2 ISYDGTV (reference sequence). The CDR3 runs to 16 residues. CDR3 protein: CALWEVRELGKKIKVF. CDR3 in DNA: TGTGCCTTGTGGGAGGTGCGGGAGTTGGGTAAAAAAATCAAGGTATTT.